The next 32 T cell receptor beta chains were all read from a single sample in a study of early T cells in non-severe SARS-CoV-2 infection. From the 5' RACE reads, TCRdb called clonotypes with MiXCR, one entry per CDR3 protein. The table has 55,000 to 80,000 distinct CDR3 sequences, around a tenth seen once; the top ten hold 3.5% to 4.5%. The sequencing sample was made of whole blood. These receptors were taken from an adult who was a healthcare worker with PCR-confirmed SARS-CoV-2 infection or an uninfected control (not recorded which).

This clonotype was recorded a few times. The chain recombines TRBV7-9 with TRBJ1-1; tentatively, D is TRBD1 (5 bases). This CDR3 spans 15 amino acids. V lost 1 base, J lost 0 bases, and 9 bases lay in between. Germline V CDR1 and CDR2: SEHNR, FQNEAQ (reference sequence). The CDR3 reads CASSLDGTVNTEAFF. In nucleotides, the CDR3 is TGTGCCAGCAGCTTAGACGGGACGGTGAACACTGAAGCTTTCTTT.

V gene TRBV5-1 combines with J gene TRBJ1-4; weak D call: TRBD1 (5 bases). The CDR3 is 14 residues long. With 0 bases removed from V and 8 bases from J, the gap between germline ends came to 11 bases. Germline V gives CDR1 SGHRS, CDR2 YFSETQ. The CDR3 sequence: CASSLGQRGEKLFF. In DNA, the CDR3 is TGCGCCAGCAGCTTGGGACAGAGAGGGGAAAAACTGTTTTTT.

The chain employs TRBV11-3 and TRBJ2-5; the D gene is possibly TRBD2 (5 bases). The CDR3 runs 15 residues. Looked up from germline, CDR1 is SGHNT and CDR2 is YENEEA. V lost 1 base and J lost 3, with 12 bases in between. The CDR3 spells CASSLGWSSKETQYF. CDR3 in DNA: TGTGCCAGCAGCTTAGGATGGTCTAGCAAAGAGACCCAGTACTTC.

This clonotype was counted only a few times. The chain joins TRBV12-3 or TRBV12-4 to TRBJ2-5, with D possibly being TRBD2 (7 bases). Trimming took 5 bases from V and 3 from J, leaving 16 bases between them. The CDR3 runs 15 residues. The CDR3, as DNA: TGTGCCAGCAGTCCTACCGCGGGGGCCAAAGAGACCCAGTACTTC. Its translation: CASSPTAGAKETQYF.

This clonotype was seen a handful of times. The chain has TRBV6-5 and TRBJ1-4; 7 nucleotides match TRBD1. The V gene's germline CDR1 is MNHEY and CDR2 SVGAGI. The length of the CDR3 is 14 residues. V trimming: 6 bases; J trimming: 5 bases; junction bases outside the gene matches: 6. CDR3 sequence reads: CASRPGQTNEKLFF. CDR3 sequence (DNA): TGTGCCAGCAGACCGGGACAGACGAATGAAAAACTGTTTTTT.

This clonotype was observed at least ten times. The V call is TRBV20-1, the J call TRBJ1-6, with a tentative D call TRBD1 (5 bases). Germline V gene sequence: CDR1 DFQATT, CDR2 SNEGSKA (reference sequence). V was shortened by 0 bases and J by 0 bases, with 12 bases between the two germline ends. This CDR3 is 17 amino acids long. The CDR3 region has the DNA TGCAGTGCTAGAGACGCCCAGGGACTCTCCTATAATTCACCCCTCCACTTT. Translated, it gives CSARDAQGLSYNSPLHF.

Concerning this clonotype: This is likely a read error, given that the CDR3 carries no conserved phenylalanine or tryptophan at its end. The CDR3 nucleotides are TGTGCCAGCAGCCACCGGGGGGGAGGGAGCACAGATACGCAGTATTTA. It translates to CASSHRGGGSTDTQYL. J is TRBJ2-3 and V is TRBV7-6, with TRBD2 matching 8 bases. The CDR3 totals 16 residues. The V segment lost 5 bases and the J segment 0 bases; nucleotides outside the gene matches: 7. Germline CDR1 reads SGHVS; CDR2 reads FNYEAQ.

Ten or more counts support this clonotype. As DNA, the CDR3 is TGCGCCAGCAGCTTTTCACTAGCGGCGAACACCGGGGAGCTGTTTTTT. Protein sequence: CASSFSLAANTGELFF. The chain recombines TRBV5-1 with TRBJ2-2; TRBD2 aligns across 8 bases. The germline V gene encodes CDR1 SGHRS and CDR2 YFSETQ. There are 16 residues in the CDR3. Losses at the gene ends were 2 bases for V and 0 bases for J; bases not matched to a gene: 3.

The chain recombines TRBV20-1 with TRBJ2-4; D possibly corresponds to TRBD2 (6 bases). V was clipped by 3 bases and J by 2 bases, with 17 bases between them. The CDR3 has 16 amino acids. Germline V gene sequence: CDR1 DFQATT, CDR2 SNEGSKA (reference sequence). The CDR3 DNA reads TGCAGTGCTAGGGGGCCTCAGACTAGTCCCAAAAACATTCAGTACTTC. This gives the protein CSARGPQTSPKNIQYF.

This clonotype was recorded at least ten times. This chain links TRBV5-1 with TRBJ2-7; 8 nucleotides align to TRBD2. J lost 3 bases, V lost 0 bases, and 5 bases had no gene match. CDR3 size: 15 residues. CDR1 and CDR2 (germline): SGHRS, YFSETQ. CDR3 nucleotides: TGCGCCAGCAGCTTGGCCGGACTAGCTATCTACGAGCAGTACTTC. Amino acid sequence: CASSLAGLAIYEQYF.

This clonotype was seen ten or more times. This chain joins TRBV7-3 and TRBJ2-1, with D possibly called TRBD1 or TRBD2 (5 bases each). The germline gives CDR1 SGHTA, CDR2 FQGTGA. The CDR3 sequence is 15 residues long. V was shortened by 6 bases and J by 2 bases, with 14 bases between the two germline ends. The CDR3 here is CASRLTGTAYNEQFF. As DNA, the CDR3 is TGTGCCAGCAGGCTAACCGGGACCGCCTACAATGAGCAGTTCTTC. Full variable domain (missing parts from reference TRBV7-3 and TRBJ2-1): GAGVSQTPSNKVTEKGKYVELRCDPISGHTALYWYRQSLGQGPEFLIYFQGTGAADDSGLPNDRFFAVRPEGSVSTLKIQRTERGDSAVYLCASRLTGTAYNEQFFGPGTRLTVL.

This clonotype was observed many times. The chain recombines TRBV12-3 or TRBV12-4 with TRBJ2-2, with TRBD1 as a possible D gene (5 bases). The V gene lost 3 bases and the J gene lost 4 bases, with 12 bases spanning the gap. CDR3 length: 15 amino acids. The CDR3, as DNA: TGTGCCAGCAGTTTTGCACAGGATATCACCGGGGAGCTGTTTTTT. This codes for CASSFAQDITGELFF.

This clonotype was counted ten times or more. This sequence joins TRBV20-1 and TRBJ2-7; D not certain. The CDR3 covers 11 residues. V lost 7 bases and J lost 7, with 14 bases in between. The V gene's germline CDR1 is DFQATT and CDR2 SNEGSKA (reference sequence). The CDR3: CSVTKREEQYF. DNA of the CDR3: TGCAGTGTTACTAAACGAGAAGAGCAGTACTTC.

The chain carries TRBV2 and TRBJ2-1; 8 positions agree with TRBD2. V was pared by 6 bases and J by 4 bases, with 8 bases of the junction left unmatched. CDR1 and CDR2 (germline): SNHLY, FYNNEI. The CDR3 is 15 residues long. The DNA for the CDR3 is TGTGCCAGCAGATATAGCGGGAACCCATACAATGAGCAGTTCTTC. Its protein product is CASRYSGNPYNEQFF.

This clonotype was recorded many times. V is TRBV30 and J is TRBJ2-5; 7 bases line up with TRBD1. The J segment lost 4 bases and the V segment lost 7 bases, leaving 6 bases of the junction unmatched. CDR3 length: 12 amino acids. Germline CDR1 is GTSNPN and CDR2 is SVGIG (reference sequence). The CDR3 loop is CASTGFLETQYF. In DNA form, the CDR3 reads TGTGCCTCGACAGGGTTTCTAGAGACCCAGTACTTC.

This clonotype occurred many times. The J gene is TRBJ2-7, the V gene TRBV18, with a tentative D call TRBD2 (5 bases). CDR3 length: 14 amino acids. Trimming shortened V by 4 bases and J by 7 bases, and 17 bases separated the two germline ends. Germline CDR1 and CDR2: KGHSH and LQKENI. This CDR3 is CASSRGRRPEEQYF. The CDR3 DNA is TGTGCCAGCTCACGAGGGCGTAGGCCGGAAGAGCAGTACTTC.

This clonotype showed up many times. The chain is built from TRBV11-2 and TRBJ1-1; D uncertain. This CDR3 region has 14 residues. V shed 2 bases and J shed 2 bases, with 9 bases lying between them. Germline values: CDR1 SGHAT, CDR2 FQNNGV. CDR3 DNA sequence: TGTGCCAGCAGCTTACACGCAACAAACACTGAAGCTTTCTTT. Its translation is CASSLHATNTEAFF.

This clonotype was counted many times. This chain joins TRBV5-4 and TRBJ1-2; D is undetermined. This CDR3 has 13 residues. Between the trimmed V and J ends, which lost 0 bases and 5 bases, there was a span of 8 bases. Germline V gives CDR1 SGHNT, CDR2 YYREEE (reference sequence). CDR3 DNA: TGTGCCAGCAGCTTGGACACTCCTTATGGCTACACCTTC. This sequence encodes CASSLDTPYGYTF.

This clonotype was seen a few times. The V gene is TRBV5-1, the J gene TRBJ2-7, with unresolved D. CDR3 length: 15 amino acids. The V and J ends lost 0 bases and 0 bases respectively, with 10 bases between them. Germline V gene lookup returns CDR1 SGHRS and CDR2 YFSETQ. The CDR3 coding sequence is TGCGCCAGCAGCTTGGCGCCTACCTCCTCCTACGAGCAGTACTTC. Translating gives CASSLAPTSSYEQYF.

In regard to this clonotype: A clone one base away is much larger, so this may be a read error. The chain recombines TRBV3-1 with TRBJ1-1, with unresolved D. Germline V lookup: CDR1 LGHDT, CDR2 YNNKEL (reference sequence). This CDR3 is 15 amino acids long. The CDR3 nucleotides read TGTGCCCGCAGCCAGGTTAGCACCCTGAACACTGAAGCTTTCTTT. Translating it yields CARSQVSTLNTEAFF. Filled out from reference TRBV3-1 and TRBJ1-1, the complete variable domain reads DTAVSQTPKYLVTQMGNDKSIKCEQNLGHDTMYWYKQDSKKFLKIMFSYNNKELIINETVPNRFSPKSPDKAHLNLHINSLELGDSAVYFCARSQVSTLNTEAFFGQGTRLTVV.

This clonotype came up a few times. The rearrangement uses TRBV2 and TRBJ1-1, with a tentative D call TRBD1 (5 bases). There are 10 residues in the CDR3. The V end was cut by 11 bases, the J end by 4 bases, with 8 bases between. Germline values: CDR1 SNHLY, CDR2 FYNNEI. Written as DNA, the CDR3 is TGTGCCGGGGGGATCACTGAAGCTTTCTTT. Its translation is CAGGITEAFF.

J is TRBJ2-3 and V is TRBV2; D not certain. The CDR3 is 11 residues long. Trimming left V 11 bases short and J 1 base short, with 7 bases between. The germline V gene has CDR1 SNHLY and CDR2 FYNNEI. CDR3 in DNA: TGTGCCGTCCTTGGCACAGATACGCAGTATTTT. This translates into CAVLGTDTQYF.

This clonotype came up many times. This CDR3 reads CASSNTQGPREETQYF. The CDR3 DNA is TGTGCCAGCAGCAATACACAGGGCCCAAGAGAGGAGACCCAGTACTTC. V usage is TRBV3-1 and J usage is TRBJ2-5; maybe TRBD1 (6 bases). Germline V gene data show CDR1 as LGHDT and CDR2 as YNNKEL (reference sequence). Deletions cut 5 bases from V and 5 bases from J, with 21 bases between. The CDR3 is 16 amino acids.

This clonotype has a count of ten or more. V and J are TRBV10-3 and TRBJ2-4, with 7 bases matching TRBD2. This CDR3 is 14 amino acids long. V gave up 2 bases and J gave up 9 bases; unmatched junction bases: 7. From germline, CDR1 is ENHRY and CDR2 SYGVKD. The CDR3 reads CAISEGLDSGIQYF. DNA for the CDR3: TGTGCCATCAGTGAGGGACTAGATTCGGGCATTCAGTACTTC.

The table lists this clonotype with many counts. The chain links TRBV6-5 to TRBJ2-5; possibly TRBD2 for D (6 bases). Trimming removed 0 bases at V and 5 bases at J, with 22 bases between. Germline V gene sequence: CDR1 MNHEY, CDR2 SVGAGI. This CDR3 is 18 amino acids long. CDR3 in DNA: TGTGCCAGCAGTTACTCGAGCAGATTGAAGGGAGGAAGCGAGACCCAGTACTTC. Its protein is CASSYSSRLKGGSETQYF.

This clonotype was counted many times. This sequence joins TRBV15 and TRBJ1-1; 9 bases are a match to TRBD1. Trimming removed 3 bases from V and 1 base from J; junction bases left unmatched: 6. CDR1 and CDR2 from the germline V gene are LNHNV and YYDKDF (reference sequence). The CDR3 has 16 amino acids. The CDR3 coding sequence is TGTGCCACCAGCAGGTATCGGGACAGGGAGAACACTGAAGCTTTCTTT. Its translation is CATSRYRDRENTEAFF.

The V and J genes are TRBV19 and TRBJ2-1, with 12 bases matching TRBD2. Per germline, CDR1 LNHDA and CDR2 SQIVND (reference sequence). CDR3 length: 17 residues. J lost 2 bases, V lost 3 bases, and 5 bases had no gene match. The CDR3 loop is CASSISTSGGTYNEQFF. The CDR3 region has the DNA TGTGCCAGTAGTATTTCGACTAGCGGGGGTACCTACAATGAGCAGTTCTTC. The whole variable domain, filled in from reference TRBV19 and TRBJ2-1, reads DGGITQSPKYLFRKEGQNVTLSCEQNLNHDAMYWYRQDPGQGLRLIYYSQIVNDFQKGDIAEGYSVSREKKESFPLTVTSAQKNPTAFYLCASSISTSGGTYNEQFFGPGTRLTVL.

V is TRBV5-1 and J is TRBJ2-7; D is uncertain. CDR1 and CDR2 from the germline V gene are SGHRS and YFSETQ. V was shortened by 0 bases and J by 0 bases, with 7 bases between the two germline ends. CDR3 length equals 14 residues. This CDR3 reads CASSLVGSSYEQYF. The CDR3, as DNA: TGCGCCAGCAGCTTGGTTGGGTCCTCCTACGAGCAGTACTTC.

This clonotype was recorded many times. The V and J genes are TRBV11-2 and TRBJ2-1; TRBD1 matches at 10 bases. V was clipped by 3 bases and J by 8 bases; unmatched bases: 4. This CDR3 region has 14 residues. The V gene's germline CDR1 is SGHAT and CDR2 FQNNGV. CDR3 DNA: TGTGCCAGCAGCTTCTGGACAGGGGGGGATGAGCAGTTCTTC. Protein product: CASSFWTGGDEQFF.

Many counts were recorded for this clonotype. The chain recombines TRBV30 with TRBJ2-1, with a possible D match to TRBD2 (5 bases). The germline gives CDR1 GTSNPN, CDR2 SVGIG (reference sequence). V was trimmed by 2 bases and J by 3 bases, leaving 8 bases between them. The CDR3 has 13 residues. The CDR3, as DNA: TGTGCCTGGAGTAGAACTAGCTACAATGAGCAGTTCTTC. Translating it yields CAWSRTSYNEQFF.

The chain combines TRBV30 with TRBJ1-2, with D hard to call. Germline loops: CDR1 GTSNPN, CDR2 SVGIG (reference sequence). The CDR3 consists of 13 residues. The CDR3 DNA sequence: TGTGCTAAATTGGACCGCGGCCATGATGGCTACACCTTC. Translated: CAKLDRGHDGYTF.

In this sample, this clonotype turned up a few times. This rearrangement joins TRBV6-5 to TRBJ2-7; D is unresolved. The CDR3 is 14 amino acids. The germline gives CDR1 MNHEY, CDR2 SVGAGI. Deletions cut 5 bases from V and 0 bases from J, with 11 bases between. CDR3: CASSVSVSSYEQYF. The CDR3 DNA follows: TGTGCCAGCAGTGTTTCCGTTAGCTCCTACGAGCAGTACTTC.